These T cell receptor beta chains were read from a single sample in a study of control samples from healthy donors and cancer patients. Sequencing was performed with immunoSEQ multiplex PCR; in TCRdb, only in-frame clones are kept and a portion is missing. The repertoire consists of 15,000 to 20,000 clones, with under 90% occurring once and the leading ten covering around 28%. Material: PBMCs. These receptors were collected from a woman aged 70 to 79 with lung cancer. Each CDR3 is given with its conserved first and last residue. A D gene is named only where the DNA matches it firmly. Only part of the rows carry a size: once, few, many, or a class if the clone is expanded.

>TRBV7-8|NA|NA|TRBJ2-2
TGTGCCAGCAGCTTAGCGGTTGGGGAGCTGTTTTTT
CASSLAVGELFF
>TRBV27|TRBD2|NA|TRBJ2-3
TGTGCCAGCAGTCTAAGACTAGCGGGAGATCCGGATACGCAGTATTTT
CASSLRLAGDPDTQYF
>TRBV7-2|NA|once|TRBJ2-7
TGTGCCAGCAGCTCCAATCCCGTCTACGAGCAGTACTTC
CASSSNPVYEQYF
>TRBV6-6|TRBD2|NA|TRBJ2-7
TGTGCCAGCAGTTATACGGGGAGGGACTTAGGAGAGCAGTACTTC
CASSYTGRDLGEQYF
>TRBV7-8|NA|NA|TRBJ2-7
TGTGCCAGCAGCTTATCACAGGACTCCTACGAGCAGTACTTC
CASSLSQDSYEQYF
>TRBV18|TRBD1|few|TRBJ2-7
TGTGCCAGCTCACCATTGTCCGGGACAGGCGCGGGAGAGCAGTACTTC
CASSPLSGTGAGEQYF
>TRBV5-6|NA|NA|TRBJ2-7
TGTGCCAGCAGGCGTACGGGGCTGGGCTACGAGCAGTACTTC
CASRRTGLGYEQYF
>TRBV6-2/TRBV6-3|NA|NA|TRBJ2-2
TGTGCCAGCAGTTACAATTTTAGACAGAGATTCGGGGAGCTGTTTTTT
CASSYNFRQRFGELFF
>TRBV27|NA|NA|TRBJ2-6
TGTGCCAGCAGTTTCATCTCTGGGGCCAACGTCCTGACTTTC
CASSFISGANVLTF
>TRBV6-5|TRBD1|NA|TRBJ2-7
TGTGCCAGCAGTCCGGACAGGGGGATAGTCTACGAGCAGTACTTC
CASSPDRGIVYEQYF
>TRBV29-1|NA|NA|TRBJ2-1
TGCAGCGCTCGATCCGTTAGAGGGTCTTACAATGAGCAGTTCTTC
CSARSVRGSYNEQFF
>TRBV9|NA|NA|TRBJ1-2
TGTGCCAGCAGCGCCTCAGGGGTCGGCTACACCTTC
CASSASGVGYTF
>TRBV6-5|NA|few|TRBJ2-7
TGTGCCAGCGGCGGAGGGACAGTCTACGAGCAGTACTTC
CASGGGTVYEQYF
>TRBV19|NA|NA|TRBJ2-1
TGTGCCAGTAGTATGGCTCTAGCGCGGACCTACAATGAGCAGTTCTTC
CASSMALARTYNEQFF
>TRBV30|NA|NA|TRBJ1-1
TGTGCCTGGAGTGAATGGGTAAATACTGAAGCTTTCTTT
CAWSEWVNTEAFF
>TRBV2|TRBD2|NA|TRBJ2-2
TGTGCCAGCACCGGACTAGCGGAATCCATCTCCGGGGAGCTGTTTTTT
CASTGLAESISGELFF
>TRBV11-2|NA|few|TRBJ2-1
TGTGCCAGCAGCTTAGATGGGCGGGGACCCCCATACAATGAGCAGTTCTTC
CASSLDGRGPPYNEQFF
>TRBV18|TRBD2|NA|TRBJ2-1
TGTGCCAGCTCACCATCCCTAGCGGGAGGCTCATTCTCCTACAATGAGCAGTTCTTC
CASSPSLAGGSFSYNEQFF
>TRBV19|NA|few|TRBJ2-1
TGTGCCAGTAGTACCGGGACTGCAGACAATGAGCAGTTCTTC
CASSTGTADNEQFF
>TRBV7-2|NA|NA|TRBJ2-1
TGTGCCAGCAGCCAGGACAGTACCCACAATGAGCAGTTCTTC
CASSQDSTHNEQFF
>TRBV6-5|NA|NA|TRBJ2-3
TGTGCCAGCAGTTCCCTCTCAGGGGGAGGGACAGATACGCAGTATTTT
CASSSLSGGGTDTQYF
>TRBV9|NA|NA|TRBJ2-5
TGTGCCAGCAGCGCCGGCCACCAAGAGACCCAGTACTTC
CASSAGHQETQYF
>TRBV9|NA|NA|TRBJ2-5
TGTGCCAGCAGCGCCAGACAGGCGTACCAAGAGACCCAGTACTTC
CASSARQAYQETQYF
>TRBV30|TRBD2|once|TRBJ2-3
TGTGCCTGGAGTGTACTAACTAGCGGGAGCGCAGATACGCAGTATTTT
CAWSVLTSGSADTQYF
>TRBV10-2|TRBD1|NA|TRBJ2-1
TGCGCCAGCAGTGACCCGACAGGGGGATTTTACAATGAGCAGTTCTTC
CASSDPTGGFYNEQFF
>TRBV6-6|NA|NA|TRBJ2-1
TGTGCCAGCAGTTGGACAGAGAATGAGCAGTTCTTC
CASSWTENEQFF
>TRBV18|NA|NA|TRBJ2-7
TGTGCCAGCTCACCGGGAACCTACGAGCAGTACTTC
CASSPGTYEQYF
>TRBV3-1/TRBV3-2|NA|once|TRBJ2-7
TGTGCCAGCAGCATATCCGGGGGACAGACCTACGAGCAGTACTTC
CASSISGGQTYEQYF
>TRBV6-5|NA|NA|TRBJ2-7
TGTGCCAGCAGCCGGCGAGCAGAGGGCTACGAGCAGTACTTC
CASSRRAEGYEQYF
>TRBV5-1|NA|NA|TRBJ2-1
TGCGCCAGCAGCTTGGGGCTAACCTACAATGAGCAGTTCTTC
CASSLGLTYNEQFF
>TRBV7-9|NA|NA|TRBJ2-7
TGTGCCAGCAGCTTACCCAGGGAGACCTACGAGCAGTACTTC
CASSLPRETYEQYF